Following are 15 T cell receptor beta chains from one sample sequenced in a study of post-analysis software for immune sequencing data. Antigens for these TCRs are unknown. Prepared TCR beta cDNA libraries contained unique molecular identifiers. MiXCR was run by TCRdb on the PCR reads, yielding one entry per CDR3 protein. This sample carries roughly 670,000 distinct CDR3 sequences, about 60% of them seen once, and the ten largest clones take around 11%. Findings and limits, study-wide: Controls showed lower frequencies than patients for five or six TRBV segments, and TRBV5-6, TRBV5-1 and TRBV20-1 were among these.

Sequenced: blood. These receptors originate from a girl aged 2 to 9 with multiple sclerosis.

The V gene is TRBV28, the J gene TRBJ2-5; TRBD1 is a possible D gene (6 bases). Trimming took off 5 bases at V and 5 bases at J, with 15 bases between the two ends. CDR1 and CDR2 (germline): MDHEN, SYDVKM. This CDR3 contains 14 residues. The CDR3 DNA reads as TGTGCCAGCAGTCCCCCAGGGGATTCGGAGACCCAGTACTTC. It encodes CASSPPGDSETQYF.

This clonotype has only one observation. This chain links TRBV5-8 with TRBJ2-1, with a tentative D call TRBD2 (5 bases). The CDR3 is 15 residues long. In germline, CDR1 is SGHTS, CDR2 YDEGEE. V was clipped by 4 bases and J by 1 base, with 12 bases between them. This CDR3 reads CASSAPGMSYNEQFF. CDR3 nucleotide sequence: TGTGCCAGCAGCGCCCCGGGGATGTCCTACAATGAGCAGTTCTTC.

V is TRBV7-6 and J is TRBJ2-1, with unresolved D. CDR3 length equals 15 residues. V was pared by 2 bases and J by 2 bases, with 10 bases between. Per germline, CDR1 SGHVS and CDR2 FNYEAQ. The CDR3 sequence: CASSLSQNTYNEQFF. The DNA of the CDR3 is TGTGCCAGCAGCTTATCGCAGAACACCTACAATGAGCAGTTCTTC.

This clonotype was detected only a few times. This sequence joins TRBV7-2 and TRBJ1-5, with D perhaps TRBD1 (6 bases). Per the germline V gene, CDR1 is SGHTA and CDR2 is FQGNSA. This CDR3 contains 14 residues. V was trimmed by 5 bases and J by 4 bases, leaving 12 bases between them. CDR3 sequence reads: CASSPGATNQPQHF. The CDR3 nucleotides are TGTGCCAGCAGCCCGGGGGCTACGAATCAGCCCCAGCATTTT.

The chain combines TRBV28 with TRBJ1-4, with D unclear. This CDR3 has 14 amino acids. Per the germline V gene, CDR1 is MDHEN and CDR2 is SYDVKM. V was trimmed by 6 bases and J by 0 bases, leaving 8 bases between them. CDR3 DNA sequence: TGTGCCAGCAGCCCCGTCACAACTAATGAAAAACTGTTTTTT. Translation: CASSPVTTNEKLFF.

This clonotype occurred a few times. At one end the junction does not follow the germline gene, possibly because of a read error. The rearrangement joins TRBV6-1 to TRBJ2-7, with D unclear. The CDR3 is made up of 15 amino acids. The germline CDR1 and CDR2 sequences are MNHNS and SASEGT. CDR3 coding DNA: TGTGCCGGCAGTCCCCTCACTCTTCGGCCCTACGAGCAGTACTTC. Its protein is CAGSPLTLRPYEQYF.

The rearrangement links TRBV29-1 to TRBJ2-7, with 13 bases matching TRBD2. Germline V gives CDR1 SQVTM, CDR2 ANQGSEA. Trimming removed 3 bases from V and 1 base from J; junction bases left unmatched: 0. The CDR3 length is 14 residues. The CDR3 region is CSVETSGRSYEQYF. The CDR3 region has the DNA TGCAGCGTTGAGACTAGCGGGAGGTCCTACGAGCAGTACTTC.

The rearrangement uses TRBV5-1 and TRBJ2-3, with 7 bases fitting TRBD1. Germline V gene data show CDR1 as SGHRS and CDR2 as YFSETQ. The CDR3 is 15 amino acids. J was trimmed by 5 bases and V by 4 bases; bases with no gene match: 10. CDR3: CASSTVPGQIDTQYF. The CDR3 nucleotides are TGCGCCAGCAGCACGGTCCCGGGACAGATAGATACGCAGTATTTT.

This chain joins TRBV6-4 and TRBJ2-3; D is possibly TRBD1 or TRBD2 (6 bases each). CDR1 and CDR2 (germline): MRHNA, SNTAGT. The CDR3 loop spans 16 amino acids. V lost 0 bases, J lost 6 bases, and 16 bases lay in between. Here the CDR3 reads CASSDSLQGGYDTQYF. The DNA of the CDR3 is TGTGCCAGCAGTGACTCGTTACAGGGAGGTTACGATACGCAGTATTTT.

The chain uses TRBV4-3 and TRBJ1-4; no reliable D call. CDR3 length: 14 amino acids. Germline CDR1 and CDR2: LGHNA and YSLEER. Between the trimmed V and J ends, which lost 1 base and 3 bases, there was a span of 6 bases. DNA for the CDR3: TGCGCCAGCAGCCAAGCTGGGGCTAATGAAAAACTGTTTTTT. Protein: CASSQAGANEKLFF.

This chain links TRBV6-5 with TRBJ2-7; 8 bases are a match to TRBD1. Trimming removed 5 bases from V and 5 bases from J; junction bases left unmatched: 8. Germline V gives CDR1 MNHEY, CDR2 SVGAGI. The CDR3 sequence is 14 residues long. The CDR3 loop is CASSKGDRRHEQYF. The CDR3 DNA sequence: TGTGCCAGCAGTAAAGGGGACAGGCGGCACGAGCAGTACTTC.

In its sample, this clonotype was seen a few times. The chain carries TRBV4-2 and TRBJ1-5; D might be TRBD1 (6 bases). The CDR3 totals 16 residues. The germline gives CDR1 LGHNA, CDR2 YNFKEQ. Trimming pared 0 bases from V and 1 base from J, leaving 10 bases between. The CDR3 sequence is CASSQDRGASNQPQHF. Written as DNA, the CDR3 is TGTGCCAGCAGCCAAGATCGGGGGGCCAGCAATCAGCCCCAGCATTTT.

V and J are TRBV7-2 and TRBJ2-3; D assignment may be TRBD1 or TRBD2 (5 bases each). V was pared by 4 bases and J by 3 bases, with 14 bases between. In germline, CDR1 is SGHTA, CDR2 FQGNSA. The CDR3 loop spans 15 amino acids. CDR3: CASSSGAGTTDTQYF. As DNA, the CDR3 is TGTGCCAGCAGCTCCGGGGCTGGAACAACAGATACGCAGTATTTT.

The J gene is TRBJ1-2, the V gene TRBV11-2; TRBD1 matches at 9 bases. From germline, CDR1 is SGHAT and CDR2 FQNNGV. The junction had 5 bases not matched to a gene; V was cut back by 2 bases and J by 4 bases. There are 15 residues in the CDR3. The CDR3 spells CASSLSTTGGYGYTF. The CDR3 coding sequence is TGTGCCAGCAGCTTATCAACGACAGGGGGCTATGGCTACACCTTC.

DNA for the CDR3: TGTGCCACCAGCACAAGAGGTAAAGCGGGAGGCTCCTACAATGAGCAGTTCTTC. Translating it yields CATSTRGKAGGSYNEQFF. The chain is built from TRBV15 and TRBJ2-1, with 9 bases lining up with TRBD2. After removal of 4 bases from V and 0 bases from J, the junction contained 10 bases not matched to a gene. From germline, CDR1 is LNHNV and CDR2 YYDKDF (reference sequence). The CDR3 contains 18 residues.